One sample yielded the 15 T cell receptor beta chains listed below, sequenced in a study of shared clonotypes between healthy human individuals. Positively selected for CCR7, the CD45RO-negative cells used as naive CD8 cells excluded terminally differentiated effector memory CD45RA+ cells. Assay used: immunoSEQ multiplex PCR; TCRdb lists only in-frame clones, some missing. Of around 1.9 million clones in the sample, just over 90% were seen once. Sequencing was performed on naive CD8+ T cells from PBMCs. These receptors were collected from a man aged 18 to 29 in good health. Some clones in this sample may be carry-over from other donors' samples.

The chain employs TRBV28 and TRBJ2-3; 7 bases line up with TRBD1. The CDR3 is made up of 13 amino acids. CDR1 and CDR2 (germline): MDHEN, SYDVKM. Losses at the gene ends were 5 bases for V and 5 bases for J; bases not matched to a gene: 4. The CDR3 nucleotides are TGTGCCAGCAGTCCTGGGACAGAAGATACGCAGTATTTT. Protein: CASSPGTEDTQYF.

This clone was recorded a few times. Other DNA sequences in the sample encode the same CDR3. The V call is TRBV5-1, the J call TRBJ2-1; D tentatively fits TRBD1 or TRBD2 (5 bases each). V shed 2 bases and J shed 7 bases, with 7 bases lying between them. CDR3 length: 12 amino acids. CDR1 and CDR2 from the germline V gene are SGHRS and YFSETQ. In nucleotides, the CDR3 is TGCGCCAGCAGCTTCTGGGGGAATGAGCAGTTCTTC. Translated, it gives CASSFWGNEQFF.

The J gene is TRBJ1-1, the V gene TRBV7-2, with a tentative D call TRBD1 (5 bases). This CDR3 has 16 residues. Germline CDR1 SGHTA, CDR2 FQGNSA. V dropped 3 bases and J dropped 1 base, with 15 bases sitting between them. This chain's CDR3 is CASSFPIGGTNTEAFF. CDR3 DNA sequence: TGTGCCAGCAGCTTCCCTATTGGAGGGACGAACACTGAAGCTTTCTTT.

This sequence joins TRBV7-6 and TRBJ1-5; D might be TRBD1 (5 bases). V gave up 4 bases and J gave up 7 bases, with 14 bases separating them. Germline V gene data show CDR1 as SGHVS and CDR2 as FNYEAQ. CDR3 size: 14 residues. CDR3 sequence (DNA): TGTGCCAGCAGCTCCGGGCAAGACAGACAGCCCCAGCATTTT. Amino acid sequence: CASSSGQDRQPQHF. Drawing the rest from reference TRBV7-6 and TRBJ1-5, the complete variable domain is GAGVSQSPRYKVTKRGQDVALRCDPISGHVSLYWYRQALGQGPEFLTYFNYEAQQDKSGLPNDRFSAERPEGSISTLTIQRTEQRDSAMYRCASSSGQDRQPQHFGDGTRLSIL.

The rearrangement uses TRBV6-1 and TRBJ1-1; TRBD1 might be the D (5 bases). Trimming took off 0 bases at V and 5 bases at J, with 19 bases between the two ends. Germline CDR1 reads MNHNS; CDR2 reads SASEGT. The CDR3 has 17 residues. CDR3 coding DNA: TGTGCCAGCAGTGAAGCGGGGACGGTCTTATCGAGTACTGAAGCTTTCTTT. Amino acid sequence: CASSEAGTVLSSTEAFF.

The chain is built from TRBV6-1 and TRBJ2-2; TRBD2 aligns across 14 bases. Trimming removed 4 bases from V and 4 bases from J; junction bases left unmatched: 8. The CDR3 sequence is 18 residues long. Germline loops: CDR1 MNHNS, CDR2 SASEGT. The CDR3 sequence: CASSARTSGRTTTGELFF. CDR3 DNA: TGTGCCAGCAGTGCCCGGACTAGCGGGAGGACCACCACCGGGGAGCTGTTTTTT.

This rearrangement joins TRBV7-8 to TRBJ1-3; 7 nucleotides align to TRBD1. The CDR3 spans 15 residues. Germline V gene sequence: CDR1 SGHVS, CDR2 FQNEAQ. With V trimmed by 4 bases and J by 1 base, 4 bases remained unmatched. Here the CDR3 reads CASSYYRGSGNTIYF. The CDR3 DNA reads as TGTGCCAGCAGCTACTACAGGGGTTCTGGAAACACCATATATTTT.

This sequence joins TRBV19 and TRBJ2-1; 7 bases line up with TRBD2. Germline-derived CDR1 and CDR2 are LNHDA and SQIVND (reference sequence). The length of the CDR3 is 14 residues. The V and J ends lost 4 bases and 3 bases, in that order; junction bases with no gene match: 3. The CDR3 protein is CASSTPGGYNEQFF. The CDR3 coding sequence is TGTGCCAGTAGTACTCCGGGGGGCTACAATGAGCAGTTCTTC. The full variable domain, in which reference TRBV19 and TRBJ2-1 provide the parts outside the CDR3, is DGGITQSPKYLFRKEGQNVTLSCEQNLNHDAMYWYRQDPGQGLRLIYYSQIVNDFQKGDIAEGYSVSREKKESFPLTVTSAQKNPTAFYLCASSTPGGYNEQFFGPGTRLTVL.

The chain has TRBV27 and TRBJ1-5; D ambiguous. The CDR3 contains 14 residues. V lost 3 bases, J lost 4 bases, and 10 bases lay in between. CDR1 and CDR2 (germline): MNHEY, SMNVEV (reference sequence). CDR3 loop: CASSFGPQNQPQHF. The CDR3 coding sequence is TGTGCCAGCAGTTTCGGACCGCAAAATCAGCCCCAGCATTTT.

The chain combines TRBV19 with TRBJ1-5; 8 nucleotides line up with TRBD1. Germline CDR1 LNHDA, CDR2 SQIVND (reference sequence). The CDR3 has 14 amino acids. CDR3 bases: TGTGGGTCGGAACAGGGGGGAGTCGGTCAGCCCCAGCATTTT. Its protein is CGSEQGGVGQPQHF.

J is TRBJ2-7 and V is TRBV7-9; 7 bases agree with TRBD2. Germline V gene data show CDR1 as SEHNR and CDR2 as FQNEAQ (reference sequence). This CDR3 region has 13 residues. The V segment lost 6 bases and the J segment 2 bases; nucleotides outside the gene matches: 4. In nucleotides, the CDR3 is TGTGCCAGCAGGGCTAGCGGCACCTACGAGCAGTACTTC. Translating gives CASRASGTYEQYF.

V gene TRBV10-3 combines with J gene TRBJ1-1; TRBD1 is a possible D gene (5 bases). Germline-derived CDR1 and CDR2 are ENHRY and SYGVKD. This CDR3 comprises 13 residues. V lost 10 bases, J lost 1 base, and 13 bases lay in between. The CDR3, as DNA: TGTGCCACCGCGGGACTCTCGAACACTGAAGCTTTCTTT. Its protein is CATAGLSNTEAFF.

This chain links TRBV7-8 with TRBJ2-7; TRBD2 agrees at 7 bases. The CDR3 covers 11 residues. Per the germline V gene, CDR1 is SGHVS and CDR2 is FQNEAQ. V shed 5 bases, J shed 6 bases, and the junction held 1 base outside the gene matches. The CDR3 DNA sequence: TGTGCCAGCAGCCCGGGGGGCGAGCAGTACTTC. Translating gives CASSPGGEQYF.

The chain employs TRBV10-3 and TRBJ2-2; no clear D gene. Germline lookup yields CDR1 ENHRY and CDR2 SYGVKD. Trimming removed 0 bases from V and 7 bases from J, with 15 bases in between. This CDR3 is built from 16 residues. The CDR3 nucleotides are TGTGCCATCAGTGAGTCGACTGGGTGGATAGGCGGGGAGCTGTTTTTT. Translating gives CAISESTGWIGGELFF.

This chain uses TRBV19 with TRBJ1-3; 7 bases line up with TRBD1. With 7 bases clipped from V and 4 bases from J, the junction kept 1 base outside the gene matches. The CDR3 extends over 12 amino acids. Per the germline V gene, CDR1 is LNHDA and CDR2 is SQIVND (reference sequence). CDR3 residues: CASTGQGNTIYF. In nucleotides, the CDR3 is TGTGCCAGTACGGGACAGGGAAACACCATATATTTT.